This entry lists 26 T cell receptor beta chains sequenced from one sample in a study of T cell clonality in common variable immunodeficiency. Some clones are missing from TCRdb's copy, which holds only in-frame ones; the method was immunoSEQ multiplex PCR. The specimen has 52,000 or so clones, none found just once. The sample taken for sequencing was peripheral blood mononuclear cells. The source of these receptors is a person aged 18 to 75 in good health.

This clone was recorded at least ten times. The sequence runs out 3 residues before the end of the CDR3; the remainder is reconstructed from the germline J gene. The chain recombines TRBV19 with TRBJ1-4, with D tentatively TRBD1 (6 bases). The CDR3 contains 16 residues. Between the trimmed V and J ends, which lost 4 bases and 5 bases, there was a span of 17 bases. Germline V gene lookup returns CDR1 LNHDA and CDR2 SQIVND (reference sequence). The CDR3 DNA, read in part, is TGTGCCAGTAGTACCCTCAAACAGGGTGGAAATGAAAAA. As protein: CASSTLKQGGNEK. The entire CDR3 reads CASSTLKQGGNEKLFF.

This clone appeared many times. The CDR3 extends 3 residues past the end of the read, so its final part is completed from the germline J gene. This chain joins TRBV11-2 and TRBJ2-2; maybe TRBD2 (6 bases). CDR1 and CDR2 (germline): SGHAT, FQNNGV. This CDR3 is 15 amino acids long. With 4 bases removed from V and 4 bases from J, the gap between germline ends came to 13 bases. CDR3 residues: CASSSSGTATGELFF. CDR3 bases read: TGTGCCAGCAGCTCGTCCGGGACTGCCACCGGGGAG. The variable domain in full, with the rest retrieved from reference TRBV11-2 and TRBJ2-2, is EAGVAQSPRYKIIEKRQSVAFWCNPISGHATLYWYQQILGQGPKLLIQFQNNGVVDDSQLPKDRFSAERLKGVDSTLKIQPAKLEDSAVYLCASSSSGTATGELFFGEGSRLTVL.

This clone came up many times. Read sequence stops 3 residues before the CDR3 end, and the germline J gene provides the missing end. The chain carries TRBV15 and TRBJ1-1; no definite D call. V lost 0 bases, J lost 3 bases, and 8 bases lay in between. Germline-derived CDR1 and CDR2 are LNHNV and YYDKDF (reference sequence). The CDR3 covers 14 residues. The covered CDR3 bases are TGTGCCACCAGCAGAGATTTGGCCCACACTGAA. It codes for CATSRDLAHTE. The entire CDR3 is CATSRDLAHTEAFF.

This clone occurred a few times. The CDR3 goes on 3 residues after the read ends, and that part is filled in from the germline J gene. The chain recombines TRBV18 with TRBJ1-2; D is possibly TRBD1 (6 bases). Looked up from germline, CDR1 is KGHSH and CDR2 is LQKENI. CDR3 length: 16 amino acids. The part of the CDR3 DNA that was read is TGTGCCAGCTCACCACCGAACCGGGGGGGCACAGATACC. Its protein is CASSPPNRGGTDT. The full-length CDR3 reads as CASSPPNRGGTDTYTF.

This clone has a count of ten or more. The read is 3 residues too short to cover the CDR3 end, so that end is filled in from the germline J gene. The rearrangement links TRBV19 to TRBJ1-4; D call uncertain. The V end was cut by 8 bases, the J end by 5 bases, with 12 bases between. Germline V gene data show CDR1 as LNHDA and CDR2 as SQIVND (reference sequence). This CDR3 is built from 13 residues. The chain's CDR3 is CASQKQENEKLFF. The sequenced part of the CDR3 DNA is TGTGCCAGTCAGAAGCAGGAAAATGAAAAA.

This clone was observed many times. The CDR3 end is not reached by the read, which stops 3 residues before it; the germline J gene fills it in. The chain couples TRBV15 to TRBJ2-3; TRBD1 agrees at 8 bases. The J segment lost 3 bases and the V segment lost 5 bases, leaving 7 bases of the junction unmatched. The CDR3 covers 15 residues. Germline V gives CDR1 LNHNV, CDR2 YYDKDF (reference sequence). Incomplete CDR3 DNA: TGTGCCACCAGCCCCGACAGGGGAATGACAGATACG. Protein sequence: CATSPDRGMTDT. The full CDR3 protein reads CATSPDRGMTDTQYF. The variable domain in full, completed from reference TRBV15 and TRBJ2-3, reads DAMVIQNPRYQVTQFGKPVTLSCSQTLNHNVMYWYQQKSSQAPKLLFHYYDKDFNNEADTPDNFQSRRPNTSFCFLDIRSPGLGDTAMYLCATSPDRGMTDTQYFGPGTRLTVL.

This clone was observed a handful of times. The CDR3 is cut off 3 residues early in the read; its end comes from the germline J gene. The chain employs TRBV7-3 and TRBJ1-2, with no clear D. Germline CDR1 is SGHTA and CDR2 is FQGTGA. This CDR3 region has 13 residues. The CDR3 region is CASSFRNGGDYTF. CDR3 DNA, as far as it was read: TGTGCCAGCAGCTTTCGAAACGGCGGTGAC.

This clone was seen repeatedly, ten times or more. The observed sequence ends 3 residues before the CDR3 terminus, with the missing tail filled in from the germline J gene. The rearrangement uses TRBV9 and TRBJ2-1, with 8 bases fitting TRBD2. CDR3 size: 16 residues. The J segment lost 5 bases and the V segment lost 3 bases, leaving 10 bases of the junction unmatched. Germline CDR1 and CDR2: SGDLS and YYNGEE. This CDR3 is CASSGVIGTSHNEQFF. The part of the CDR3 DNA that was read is TGTGCCAGCAGCGGAGTCATCGGGACTAGTCACAATGAG. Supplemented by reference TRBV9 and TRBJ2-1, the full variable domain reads DSGVTQTPKHLITATGQRVTLRCSPRSGDLSVYWYQQSLDQGLQFLIQYYNGEERAKGNILERFSAQQFPDLHSELNLSSLELGDSALYFCASSGVIGTSHNEQFFGPGTRLTVL.

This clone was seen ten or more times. Partial CDR3 DNA: TGTGCCAGCAGTCTCCAGGGAGGGCAGGCGATCACTGAA. This codes for CASSLQGGQAITE. The whole CDR3 sequence is CASSLQGGQAITEAFF. V usage is TRBV28 and J usage is TRBJ1-1; D perhaps matches TRBD1 (5 bases). The missing CDR3 end, 3 residues past where the read stops, is filled in from the germline J gene. V lost 5 bases and J lost 4, with 20 bases in between. The germline V gene encodes CDR1 MDHEN and CDR2 SYDVKM. The CDR3 is 16 residues long.

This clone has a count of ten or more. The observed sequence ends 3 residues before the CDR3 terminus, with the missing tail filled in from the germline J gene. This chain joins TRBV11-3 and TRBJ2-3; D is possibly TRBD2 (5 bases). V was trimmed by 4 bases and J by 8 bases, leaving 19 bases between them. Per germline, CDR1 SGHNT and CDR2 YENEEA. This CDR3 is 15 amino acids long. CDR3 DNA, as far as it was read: TGTGCCAGCAGCTCTAGCACGAACCCCTGGACTACG. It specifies CASSSSTNPWTT. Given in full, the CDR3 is CASSSSTNPWTTQYF.

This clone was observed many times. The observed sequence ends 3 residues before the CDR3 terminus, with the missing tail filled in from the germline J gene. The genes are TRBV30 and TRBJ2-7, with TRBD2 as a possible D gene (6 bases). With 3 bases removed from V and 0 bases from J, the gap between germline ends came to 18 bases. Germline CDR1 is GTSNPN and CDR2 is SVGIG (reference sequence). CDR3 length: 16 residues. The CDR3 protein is CAWRGLAISSSYEQYF. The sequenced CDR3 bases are TGTGCCTGGAGGGGGCTAGCGATTTCGAGCTCCTACGAG. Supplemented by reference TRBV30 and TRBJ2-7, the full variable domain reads SQTIHQWPATLVQPVGSPLSLECTVEGTSNPNLYWYRQAAGRGLQLLFYSVGIGQISSEVPQNLSASRPQDRQFILSSKKLLLSDSGFYLCAWRGLAISSSYEQYFGPGTRLTVT.

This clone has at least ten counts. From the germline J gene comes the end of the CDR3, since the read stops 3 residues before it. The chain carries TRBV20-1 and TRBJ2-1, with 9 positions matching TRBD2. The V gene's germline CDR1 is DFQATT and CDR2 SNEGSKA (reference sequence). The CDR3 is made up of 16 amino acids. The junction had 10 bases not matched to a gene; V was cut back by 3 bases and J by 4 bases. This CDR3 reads CSARVSGGNLYNEQFF. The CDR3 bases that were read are TGCAGTGCTAGGGTTAGCGGGGGAAATCTATACAATGAG.

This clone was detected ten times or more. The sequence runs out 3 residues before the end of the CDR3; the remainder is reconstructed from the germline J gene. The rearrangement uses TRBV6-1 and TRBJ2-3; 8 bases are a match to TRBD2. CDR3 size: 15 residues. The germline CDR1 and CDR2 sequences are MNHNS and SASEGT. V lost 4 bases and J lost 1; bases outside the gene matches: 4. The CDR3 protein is CASSVEAGGTDTQYF. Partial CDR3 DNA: TGTGCCAGCAGTGTCGAAGCGGGAGGCACAGATACG.

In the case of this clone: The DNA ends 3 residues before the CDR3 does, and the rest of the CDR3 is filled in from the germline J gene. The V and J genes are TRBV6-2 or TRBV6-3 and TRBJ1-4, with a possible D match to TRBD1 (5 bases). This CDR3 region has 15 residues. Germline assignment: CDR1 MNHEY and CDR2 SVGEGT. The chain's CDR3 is CASSYFSSGANVLFF. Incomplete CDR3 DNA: TGTGCCAGCAGTTACTTCTCCTCTGGGGCCAACGTA.

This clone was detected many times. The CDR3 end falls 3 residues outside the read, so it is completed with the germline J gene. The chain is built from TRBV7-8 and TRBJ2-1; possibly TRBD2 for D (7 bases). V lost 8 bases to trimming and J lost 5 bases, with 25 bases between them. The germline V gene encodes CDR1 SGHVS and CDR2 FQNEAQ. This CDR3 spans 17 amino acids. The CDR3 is CASLVGVRGGSDNEQFF. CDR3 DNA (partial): TGTGCCAGCCTAGTGGGGGTGAGGGGGGGGAGCGACAATGAG. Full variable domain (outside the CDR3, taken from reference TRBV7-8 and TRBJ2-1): GAGVSQSPRYKVAKRGQDVALRCDPISGHVSLFWYQQALGQGPEFLTYFQNEAQLDKSGLPSDRFFAERPEGSVSTLKIQRTQQEDSAVYLCASLVGVRGGSDNEQFFGPGTRLTVL.

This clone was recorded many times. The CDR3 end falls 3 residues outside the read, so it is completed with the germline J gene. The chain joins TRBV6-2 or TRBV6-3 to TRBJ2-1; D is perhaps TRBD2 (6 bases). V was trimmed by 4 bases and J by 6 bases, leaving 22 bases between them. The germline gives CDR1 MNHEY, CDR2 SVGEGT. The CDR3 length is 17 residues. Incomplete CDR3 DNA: TGTGCCAGCAGTTCCCCTTCGACTAGTCCTACACCCAATGAG. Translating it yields CASSSPSTSPTPNE. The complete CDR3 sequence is CASSSPSTSPTPNEQFF.

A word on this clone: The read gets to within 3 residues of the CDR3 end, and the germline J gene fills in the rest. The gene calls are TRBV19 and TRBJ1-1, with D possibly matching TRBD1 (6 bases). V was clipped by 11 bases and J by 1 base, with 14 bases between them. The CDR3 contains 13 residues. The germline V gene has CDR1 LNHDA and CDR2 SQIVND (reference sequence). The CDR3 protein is CAARTASNTEAFF. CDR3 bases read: TGTGCCGCCAGGACAGCATCGAACACTGAA.

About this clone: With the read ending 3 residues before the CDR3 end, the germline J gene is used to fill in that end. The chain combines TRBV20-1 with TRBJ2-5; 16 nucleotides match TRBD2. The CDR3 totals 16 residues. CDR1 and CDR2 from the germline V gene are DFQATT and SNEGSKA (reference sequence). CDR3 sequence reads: CSAAHGTSGRADTQYF. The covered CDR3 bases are TGCAGTGCTGCGCACGGGACTAGCGGGAGGGCCGATACC.

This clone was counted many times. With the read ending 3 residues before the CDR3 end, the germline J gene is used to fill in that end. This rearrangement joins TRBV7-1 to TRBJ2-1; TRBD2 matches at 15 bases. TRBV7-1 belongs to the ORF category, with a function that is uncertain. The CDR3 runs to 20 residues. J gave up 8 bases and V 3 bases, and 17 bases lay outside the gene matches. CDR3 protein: CASSSPGLAGGGSFMYEQFF. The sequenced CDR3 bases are TGTGCCAGCAGCTCCCCGGGACTAGCGGGGGGAGGGTCTTTTATGTATGAG.

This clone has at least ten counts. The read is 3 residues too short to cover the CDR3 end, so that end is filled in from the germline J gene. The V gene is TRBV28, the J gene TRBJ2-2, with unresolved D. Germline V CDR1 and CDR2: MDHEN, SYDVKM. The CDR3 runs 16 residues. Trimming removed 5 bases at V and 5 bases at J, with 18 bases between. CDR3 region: CASSPTENLPTGELFF. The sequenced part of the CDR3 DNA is TGTGCCAGCAGTCCTACAGAGAACCTACCTACCGGGGAG. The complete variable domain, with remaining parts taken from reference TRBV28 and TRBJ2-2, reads DVKVTQSSRYLVKRTGEKVFLECVQDMDHENMFWYRQDPGLGLRLIYFSYDVKMKEKGDIPEGYSVSREKKERFSLILESASTNQTSMYLCASSPTENLPTGELFFGEGSRLTVL.

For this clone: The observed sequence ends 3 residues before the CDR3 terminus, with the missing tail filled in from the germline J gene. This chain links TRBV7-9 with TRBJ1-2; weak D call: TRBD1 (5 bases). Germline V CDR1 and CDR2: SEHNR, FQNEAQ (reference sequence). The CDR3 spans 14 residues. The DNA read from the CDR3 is TGTGCCAGCAGCTTAGTTGACAGCACAGATACC. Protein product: CASSLVDSTDT. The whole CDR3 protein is CASSLVDSTDTYTF.

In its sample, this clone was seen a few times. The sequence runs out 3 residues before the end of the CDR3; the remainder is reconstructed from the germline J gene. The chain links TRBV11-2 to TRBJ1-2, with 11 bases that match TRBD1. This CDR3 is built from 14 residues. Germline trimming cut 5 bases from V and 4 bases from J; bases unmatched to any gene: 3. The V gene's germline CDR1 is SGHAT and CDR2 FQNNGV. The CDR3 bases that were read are TGTGCCAGCAGCCATGGGACAGGGGGCTATGGC. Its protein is CASSHGTGGYG. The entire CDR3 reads CASSHGTGGYGYTF.

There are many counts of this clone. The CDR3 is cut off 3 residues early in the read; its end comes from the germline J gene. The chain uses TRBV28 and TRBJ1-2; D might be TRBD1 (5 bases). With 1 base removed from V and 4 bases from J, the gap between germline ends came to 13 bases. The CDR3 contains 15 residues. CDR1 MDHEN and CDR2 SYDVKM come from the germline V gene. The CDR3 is CASSLYGGSSYGYTF. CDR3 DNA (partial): TGTGCCAGCAGTTTATATGGGGGGAGTAGCTATGGC.

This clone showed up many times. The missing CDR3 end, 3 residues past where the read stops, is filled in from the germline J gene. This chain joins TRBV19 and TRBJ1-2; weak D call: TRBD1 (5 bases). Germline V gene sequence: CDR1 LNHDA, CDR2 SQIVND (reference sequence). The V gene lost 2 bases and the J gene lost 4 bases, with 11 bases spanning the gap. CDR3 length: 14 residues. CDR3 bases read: TGTGCCAGTAGTATACCGCAGGGCCGCTATGGC. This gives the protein CASSIPQGRYG. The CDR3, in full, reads CASSIPQGRYGYTF.

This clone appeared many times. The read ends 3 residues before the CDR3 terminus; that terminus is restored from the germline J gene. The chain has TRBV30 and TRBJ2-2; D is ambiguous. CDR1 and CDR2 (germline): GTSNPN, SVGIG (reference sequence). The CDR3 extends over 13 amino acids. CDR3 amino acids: CAWSEGHNEKLFF. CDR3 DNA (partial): TGTGCCTGGAGTGAAGGCCATAATGAAAAG. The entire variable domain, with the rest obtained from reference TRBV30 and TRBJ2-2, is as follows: SQTIHQWPATLVQPVGSPLSLECTVEGTSNPNLYWYRQAAGRGLQLLFYSVGIGQISSEVPQNLSASRPQDRQFILSSKKLLLSDSGFYLCAWSEGHNEKLFFGEGSRLTVL.

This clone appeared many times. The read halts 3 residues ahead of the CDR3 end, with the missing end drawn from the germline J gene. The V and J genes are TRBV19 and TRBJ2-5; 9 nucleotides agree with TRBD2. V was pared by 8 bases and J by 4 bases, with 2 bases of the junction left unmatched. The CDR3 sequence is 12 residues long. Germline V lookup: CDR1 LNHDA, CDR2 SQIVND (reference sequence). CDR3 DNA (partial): TGTGCCAGTTCTAGCGGGGCAGAGACC. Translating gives CASSSGAET. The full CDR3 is CASSSGAETQYF.